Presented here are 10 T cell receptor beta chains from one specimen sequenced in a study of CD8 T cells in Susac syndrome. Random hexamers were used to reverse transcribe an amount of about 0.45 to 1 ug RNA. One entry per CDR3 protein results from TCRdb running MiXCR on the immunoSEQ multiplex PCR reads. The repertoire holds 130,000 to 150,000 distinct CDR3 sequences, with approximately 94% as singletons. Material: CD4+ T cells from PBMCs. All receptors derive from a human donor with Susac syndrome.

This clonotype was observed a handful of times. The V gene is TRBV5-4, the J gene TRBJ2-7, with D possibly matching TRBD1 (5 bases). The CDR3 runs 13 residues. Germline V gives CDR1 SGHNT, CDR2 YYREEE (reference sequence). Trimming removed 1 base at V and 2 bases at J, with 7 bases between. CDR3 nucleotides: TGTGCCAGCAGCTTGCAGGGTACCTACGAGCAGTACTTC. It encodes CASSLQGTYEQYF. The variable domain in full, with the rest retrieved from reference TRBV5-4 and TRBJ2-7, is ETGVTQSPTHLIKTRGQQVTLRCSSQSGHNTVSWYQQALGQGPQFIFQYYREEENGRGNFPPRFSGLQFPNYSSELNVNALELDDSALYLCASSLQGTYEQYFGPGTRLTVT.

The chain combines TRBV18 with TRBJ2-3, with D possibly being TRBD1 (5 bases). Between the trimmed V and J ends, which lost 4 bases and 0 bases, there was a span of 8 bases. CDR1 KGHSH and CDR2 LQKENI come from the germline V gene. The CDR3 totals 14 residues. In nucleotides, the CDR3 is TGTGCCAGCTCACTACAGGTCAGCACAGATACGCAGTATTTT. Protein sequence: CASSLQVSTDTQYF.

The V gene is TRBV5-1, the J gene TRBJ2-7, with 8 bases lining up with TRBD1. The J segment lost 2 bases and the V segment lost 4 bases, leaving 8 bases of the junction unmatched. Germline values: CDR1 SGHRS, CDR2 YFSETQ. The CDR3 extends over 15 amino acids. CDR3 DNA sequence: TGCGCCAGCAGCGAAGGACAGGGTTGGGCCTACGAGCAGTACTTC. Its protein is CASSEGQGWAYEQYF.

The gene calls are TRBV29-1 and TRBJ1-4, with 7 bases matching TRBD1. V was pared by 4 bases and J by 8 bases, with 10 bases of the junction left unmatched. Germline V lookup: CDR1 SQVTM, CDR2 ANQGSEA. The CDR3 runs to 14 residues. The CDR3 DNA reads TGCAGCGTTGGGGAGGGGGCGCGTTGGGAAAAACTGTTTTTT. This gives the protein CSVGEGARWEKLFF.

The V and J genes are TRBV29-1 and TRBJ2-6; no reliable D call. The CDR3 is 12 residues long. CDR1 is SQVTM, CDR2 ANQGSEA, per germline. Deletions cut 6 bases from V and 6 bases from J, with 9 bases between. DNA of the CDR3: TGCAGCGTCCAGGTGTCGGCCAACGTCCTGACTTTC. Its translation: CSVQVSANVLTF. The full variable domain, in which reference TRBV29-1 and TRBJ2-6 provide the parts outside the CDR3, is SAVISQKPSRDICQRGTSLTIQCQVDSQVTMMFWYRQQPGQSLTLIATANQGSEATYESGFVIDKFPISRPNLTFSTLTVSNMSPEDSSIYLCSVQVSANVLTFGAGSRLTVL.

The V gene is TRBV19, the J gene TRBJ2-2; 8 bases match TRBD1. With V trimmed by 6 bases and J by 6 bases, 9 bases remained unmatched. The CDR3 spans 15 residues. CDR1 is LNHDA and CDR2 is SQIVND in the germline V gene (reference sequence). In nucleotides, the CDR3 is TGTGCCAGTAGGTTTAATGACAGGGGTGCCGGGGAGCTGTTTTTT. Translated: CASRFNDRGAGELFF.

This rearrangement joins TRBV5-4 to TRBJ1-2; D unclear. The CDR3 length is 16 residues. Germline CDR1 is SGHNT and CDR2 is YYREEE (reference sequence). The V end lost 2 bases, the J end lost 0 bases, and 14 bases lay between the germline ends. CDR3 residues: CASSFRKGSPNYGYTF. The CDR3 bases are TGTGCCAGCAGCTTTCGAAAAGGTTCACCTAACTATGGCTACACCTTC. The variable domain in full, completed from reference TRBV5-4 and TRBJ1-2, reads ETGVTQSPTHLIKTRGQQVTLRCSSQSGHNTVSWYQQALGQGPQFIFQYYREEENGRGNFPPRFSGLQFPNYSSELNVNALELDDSALYLCASSFRKGSPNYGYTFGSGTRLTVV.

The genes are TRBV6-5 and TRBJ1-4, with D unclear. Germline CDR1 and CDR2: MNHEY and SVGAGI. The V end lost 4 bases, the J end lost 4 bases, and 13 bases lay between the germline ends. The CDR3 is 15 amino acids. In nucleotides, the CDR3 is TGTGCCAGCAGTTCGCCGGGAGCTGGTAATGAAAAACTGTTTTTT. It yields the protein CASSSPGAGNEKLFF.

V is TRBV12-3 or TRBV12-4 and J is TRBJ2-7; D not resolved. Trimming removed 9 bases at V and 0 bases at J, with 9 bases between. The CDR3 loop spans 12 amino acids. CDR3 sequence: CASGVHSYEQYF. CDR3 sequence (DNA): TGTGCCAGTGGAGTACACTCCTACGAGCAGTACTTC.

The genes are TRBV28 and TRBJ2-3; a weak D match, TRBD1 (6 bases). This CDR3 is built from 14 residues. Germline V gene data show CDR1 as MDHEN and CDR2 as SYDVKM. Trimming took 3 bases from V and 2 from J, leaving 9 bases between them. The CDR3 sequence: CASSLTGPTDTQYF. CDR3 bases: TGTGCCAGCAGTTTGACAGGACCCACAGATACGCAGTATTTT.